The clone carrying this T cell receptor (beta chain) appeared once. Its antigen remains unidentified. Possible read error: a much larger clone is one base away. The data were taken from a study of early T cells in non-severe SARS-CoV-2 infection. For the study at large: The authors sequenced bulk RNA from unsorted whole blood, leaving chains unpaired. Study-level findings and limits: Sequences matched to VDJdb favored anti-spike CD8 responses, while private and CD4 specificities were missed.

Attached unique molecular identifiers marked individual cDNA molecules. TCRdb passed the 5' RACE reads through MiXCR, listing each CDR3 protein once. Of about 18,000 distinct CDR3 sequences listed, over 5% were seen once; the top ten hold 6.3%. Germline CDR1 is GTSNPN and CDR2 is SVGIG (reference sequence). The CDR3 sequence is 15 residues long. The source of this sequence is an adult who was a healthcare worker with PCR-confirmed SARS-CoV-2 infection or an uninfected control (not recorded which). The V and J genes are TRBV30 and TRBJ2-6, with D perhaps matching TRBD1 (6 bases). Sequenced sample: whole blood. The CDR3 region is CAWWGPSSRANVLTF. DNA for the CDR3: TGTGCCTGGTGGGGGCCTTCCTCTAGGGCCAACGTCCTGACTTTC.